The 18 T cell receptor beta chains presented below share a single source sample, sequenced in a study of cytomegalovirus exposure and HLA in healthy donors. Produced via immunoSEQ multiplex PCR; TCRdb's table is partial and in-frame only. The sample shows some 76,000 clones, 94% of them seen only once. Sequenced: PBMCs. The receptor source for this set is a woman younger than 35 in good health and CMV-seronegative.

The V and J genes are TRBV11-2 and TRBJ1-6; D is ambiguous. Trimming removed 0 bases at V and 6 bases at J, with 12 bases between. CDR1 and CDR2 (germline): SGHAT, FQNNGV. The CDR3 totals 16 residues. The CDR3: CASSLDLRQANSPLHF. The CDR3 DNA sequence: TGTGCCAGCAGCTTAGATCTACGGCAGGCTAATTCACCCCTCCACTTT.

The CDR3 sequence: CASSLTSGSVGSEQFF. CDR3 DNA: TGTGCCAGCAGCTTGACTAGCGGCTCGGTCGGAAGTGAGCAGTTCTTC. The genes are TRBV7-6 and TRBJ2-1, with 9 bases that match TRBD2. There are 16 residues in the CDR3. Germline CDR1 is SGHVS and CDR2 is FNYEAQ. V lost 3 bases to trimming and J lost 9 bases; unmatched junction nucleotides: 12.

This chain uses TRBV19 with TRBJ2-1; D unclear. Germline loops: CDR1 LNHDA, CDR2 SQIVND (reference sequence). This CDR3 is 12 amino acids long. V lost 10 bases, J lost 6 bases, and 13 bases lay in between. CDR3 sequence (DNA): TGTGCCACCACAGACCACCTCAATGAGCAGTTCTTC. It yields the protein CATTDHLNEQFF.

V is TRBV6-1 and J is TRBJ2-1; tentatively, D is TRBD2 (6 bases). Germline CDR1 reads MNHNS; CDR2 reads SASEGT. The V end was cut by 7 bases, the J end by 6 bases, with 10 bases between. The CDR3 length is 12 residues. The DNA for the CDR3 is TGTGCCAGCACCCAGACTAGCAATGAGCAGTTCTTC. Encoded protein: CASTQTSNEQFF.

CDR3 loop: CASSKQQGRSYEQYF. CDR3 coding DNA: TGTGCCAGCAGCAAACAACAGGGAAGATCCTACGAGCAGTACTTC. This chain joins TRBV7-9 and TRBJ2-7, with TRBD1 as a possible D gene (6 bases). V was pared by 5 bases and J by 1 base, with 15 bases between. CDR1 and CDR2 (germline): SEHNR, FQNEAQ (reference sequence). This CDR3 has 15 amino acids.

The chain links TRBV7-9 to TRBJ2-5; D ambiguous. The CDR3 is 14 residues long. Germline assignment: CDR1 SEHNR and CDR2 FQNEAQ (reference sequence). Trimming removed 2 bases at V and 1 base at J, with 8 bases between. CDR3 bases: TGTGCCAGCAGCTTACGCCGCGGCCAAGAGACCCAGTACTTC. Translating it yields CASSLRRGQETQYF.

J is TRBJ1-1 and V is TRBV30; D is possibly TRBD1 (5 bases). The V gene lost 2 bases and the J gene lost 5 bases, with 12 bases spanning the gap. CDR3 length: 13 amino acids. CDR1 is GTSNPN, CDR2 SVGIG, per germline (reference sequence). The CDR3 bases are TGTGCCTGGAGTTTAAGGGGCGATACTGAAGCTTTCTTT. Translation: CAWSLRGDTEAFF.

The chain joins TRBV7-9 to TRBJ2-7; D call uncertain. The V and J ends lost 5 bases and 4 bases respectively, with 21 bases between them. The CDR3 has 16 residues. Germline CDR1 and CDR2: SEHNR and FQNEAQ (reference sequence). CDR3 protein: CASSPLEARQNYEQYF. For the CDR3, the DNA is TGTGCCAGCAGCCCCCTCGAAGCCAGACAAAATTACGAGCAGTACTTC.

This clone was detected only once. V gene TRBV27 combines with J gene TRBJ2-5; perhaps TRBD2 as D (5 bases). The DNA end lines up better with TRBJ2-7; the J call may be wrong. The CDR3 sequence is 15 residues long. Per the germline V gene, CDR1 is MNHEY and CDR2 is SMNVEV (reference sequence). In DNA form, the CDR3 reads TGTGCCAGCAGTGCCCTAGGAGGCCCCCCCTACGAGCAGTACTTC. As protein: CASSALGGPPYEQYF.

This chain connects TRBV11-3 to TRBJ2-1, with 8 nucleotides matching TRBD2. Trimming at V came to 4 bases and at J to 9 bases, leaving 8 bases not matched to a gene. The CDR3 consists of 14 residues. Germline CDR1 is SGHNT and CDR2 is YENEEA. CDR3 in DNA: TGTGCCAGCAGCTCCGGGACTAGTTTGGGTGAGCAGTTCTTC. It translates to CASSSGTSLGEQFF.

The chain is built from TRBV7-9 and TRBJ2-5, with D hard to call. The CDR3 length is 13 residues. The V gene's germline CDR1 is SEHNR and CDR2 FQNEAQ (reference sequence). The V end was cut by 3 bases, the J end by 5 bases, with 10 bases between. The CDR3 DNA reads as TGTGCCAGCAGCTTTTATGGTGAGGAGACCCAGTACTTC. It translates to CASSFYGEETQYF.

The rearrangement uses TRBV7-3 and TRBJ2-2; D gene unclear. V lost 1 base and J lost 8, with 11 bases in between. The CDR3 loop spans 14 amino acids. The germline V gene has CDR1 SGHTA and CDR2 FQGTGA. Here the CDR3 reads CASSLSPSVGELFF. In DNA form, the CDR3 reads TGTGCCAGCAGCTTAAGCCCCTCGGTTGGGGAGCTGTTTTTT.

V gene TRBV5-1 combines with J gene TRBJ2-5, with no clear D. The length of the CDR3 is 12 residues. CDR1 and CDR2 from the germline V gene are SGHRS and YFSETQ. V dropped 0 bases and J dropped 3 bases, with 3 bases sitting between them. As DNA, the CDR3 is TGCGCCAGCAGCTTGGCCAAAGAGACCCAGTACTTC. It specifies CASSLAKETQYF.

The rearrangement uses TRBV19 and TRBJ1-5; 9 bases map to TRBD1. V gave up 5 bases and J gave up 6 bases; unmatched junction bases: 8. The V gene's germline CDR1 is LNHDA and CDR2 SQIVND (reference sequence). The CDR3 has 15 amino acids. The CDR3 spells CASSSAQGAGQPQHF. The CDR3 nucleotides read TGTGCCAGTAGTTCAGCACAGGGGGCGGGTCAGCCCCAGCATTTT.

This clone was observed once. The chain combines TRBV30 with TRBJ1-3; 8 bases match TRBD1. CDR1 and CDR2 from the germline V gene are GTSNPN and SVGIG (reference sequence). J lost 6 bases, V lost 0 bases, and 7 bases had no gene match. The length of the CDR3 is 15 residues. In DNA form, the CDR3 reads TGTGCCTGGAGTGTCGGAGGACAGGGAGTAAACACCATATATTTT. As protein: CAWSVGGQGVNTIYF.

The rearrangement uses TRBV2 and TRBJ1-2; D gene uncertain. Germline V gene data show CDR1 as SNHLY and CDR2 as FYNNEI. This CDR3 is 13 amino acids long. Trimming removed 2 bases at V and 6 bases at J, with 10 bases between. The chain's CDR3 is CASSEMTGNGYTF. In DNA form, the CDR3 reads TGTGCCAGCAGTGAAATGACGGGGAATGGCTACACCTTC.

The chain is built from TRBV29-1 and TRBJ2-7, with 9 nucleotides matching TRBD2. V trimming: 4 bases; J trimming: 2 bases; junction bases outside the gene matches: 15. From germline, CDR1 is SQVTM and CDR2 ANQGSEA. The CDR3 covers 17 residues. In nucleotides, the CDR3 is TGCAGCGTTGTGAAATTGGGGCTAGCGGGACCCCCCTACGAGCAGTACTTC. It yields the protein CSVVKLGLAGPPYEQYF.

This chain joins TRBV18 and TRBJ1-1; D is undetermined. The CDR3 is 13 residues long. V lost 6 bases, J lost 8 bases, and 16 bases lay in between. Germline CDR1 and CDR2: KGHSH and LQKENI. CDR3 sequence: CASSQLDGREAFF. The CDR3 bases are TGTGCCAGCTCCCAGCTAGACGGGAGAGAAGCTTTCTTT.